This is a list of T cell receptor beta chains from one sample in a study of a mutant IDH1 vaccine in newly diagnosed glioma. No antigen has been identified for these receptors. Produced via immunoSEQ multiplex PCR; TCRdb's table is partial and in-frame only. The data contain about 110,000 clones, roughly 88% of them singletons. Sequencing was performed on PBMCs, taken from a glioma patient whose treatment included an IDH1 peptide vaccine. All receptors come from a woman in her fifties or sixties with glioma. The CDR3 runs from the conserved cysteine through the conserved F or W. A D gene is named only where the DNA matches it firmly. The size field is filled for only some rows; it gives once, few, many or a size class.

clone_size d_call j_call v_call cdr3_nt cdr3_aa
. TRBD1 TRBJ1-2 TRBV2 TGTGCCAGCAGCGGGGGACAGCGGTTCTATGGCTACACCTTC CASSGGQRFYGYTF
. . TRBJ1-2 TRBV7-8 TGTGCCAGCAGCCTAGACAGGCGTATTATGTCCGGCTACACCTTC CASSLDRRIMSGYTF
. . TRBJ2-7 TRBV4-1 TGCGCCAGCAGCCAAGTGGGCACCACCTACGAGCAGTACTTC CASSQVGTTYEQYF
. . TRBJ1-2 TRBV27 TGTGCCAGCAGTTTATTTCGGGGGAACTATGGCTACACCTTC CASSLFRGNYGYTF
. . TRBJ1-5 TRBV10-3 TGTGCCATCAGTGGGGTGGGTGGATCTCCCCAGCATTTT CAISGVGGSPQHF
. TRBD2 TRBJ2-3 TRBV18 TGTGCCAGCTCACCAGGAACTAGCGTTAGCACAGATACGCAGTATTTT CASSPGTSVSTDTQYF
. . TRBJ2-7 TRBV6-5 TGTGCCAGCAGTTACAGGGCTAGAACCTACGAGCAGTACTTC CASSYRARTYEQYF
. . TRBJ2-5 TRBV11-2 TGTGCCAGCAGCTTAGATACACCTCAAGAGACCCAGTACTTC CASSLDTPQETQYF
. . TRBJ2-7 TRBV5-1 TGCGCCAGCAGCTTCCGGGACAACTACGAGCAGTACTTC CASSFRDNYEQYF
. . TRBJ1-5 TRBV9 TGTGCCAGCAGCTACGGGAGCGGCAATCAGCCCCAGCATTTT CASSYGSGNQPQHF
. . TRBJ2-1 TRBV28 TGTGCCAGCACCCAGTTCGGGCCAAGCCCCTATGAGCAGTTCTTC CASTQFGPSPYEQFF
. TRBD2 TRBJ2-1 TRBV19 TGTGCCAGTCGGGACTACCACAATGAGCAGTTCTTC CASRDYHNEQFF
. . TRBJ2-1 TRBV21-1 TGTGCCAGCAGCAGACGCAACCGAGCGGGAGGGTTATACAATGAGCAGTTCTTC CASSRRNRAGGLYNEQFF
. TRBD2 TRBJ2-3 TRBV5-1 TGCGCCAGCAGCTTCCTAGCGGGTTCCTCGGGCACAGATACGCAGTATTTT CASSFLAGSSGTDTQYF
. . TRBJ2-3 TRBV7-9 TGTGCCAGCAGCGGGGGTAGCTCAGATACGCAGTATTTT CASSGGSSDTQYF
. . TRBJ2-3 TRBV5-1 TGCGCCAGCACCAAAGGAACTCTCGGGGATACGCAGTATTTT CASTKGTLGDTQYF
once . TRBJ2-5 TRBV28 TGTGCCAGCAGCAGACTCCTAAAGGGGACCCAGTACTTC CASSRLLKGTQYF
. TRBD2 TRBJ2-1 TRBV11-1 TGTGCCAGCAGCTCGGGACTAGCGGGTGGCAATGAGCAGTTCTTC CASSSGLAGGNEQFF
. . TRBJ2-2 TRBV6-1 TGTGCCAGCACCCGAGGTGGAGGAGGGACCGGGGAGCTGTTTTTT CASTRGGGGTGELFF
. TRBD2 TRBJ2-7 TRBV28 TGTGCCAGCACCGAAGTCGGGGCGGGAGGAGGCTACGAGCAGTACTTC CASTEVGAGGGYEQYF
. . TRBJ2-5 TRBV9 TGTGCCAGCAGCGTGGAGGCCCTGGGGGAGACCCAGTACTTC CASSVEALGETQYF
. . TRBJ2-7 TRBV11-3 TGTGCCAGCGGAGGGCACCCTGACGAGCAGTACTTC CASGGHPDEQYF
. . TRBJ2-1 TRBV7-3 TGTGCCAGCAGCTTAAAGGCGGGCGCGCCCTACAATGAGCAGTTCTTC CASSLKAGAPYNEQFF
. . TRBJ2-1 TRBV5-1 TGCGCCAGCAGCTATGCTACAGGGGCGGGAGTGGGCTATGAGCAGTTCTTC CASSYATGAGVGYEQFF
. TRBD1 TRBJ2-7 TRBV7-6 TGTGCCAGCAGTCCCAAGGTGTGGGACAGCCAGCAGTACTTC CASSPKVWDSQQYF
once . TRBJ2-5 TRBV5-6 TGTGCCAGCAGCCCGACTAGTAGTGAGACCCAGTACTTC CASSPTSSETQYF
. . TRBJ2-4 TRBV10-2 TGCGCCAGCAGTGAGATAGGGGACCCCAAAAACATTCAGTACTTC CASSEIGDPKNIQYF
. TRBD1 TRBJ1-2 TRBV28 TGTGCCAGCAGTTTAACCCAGGGGGGCTATGGCTACACCTTC CASSLTQGGYGYTF
. TRBD1 TRBJ1-5 TRBV18 TGTGCCAGCTCGCTCGGACAGGCCGTATATCAGCCCCAGCATTTT CASSLGQAVYQPQHF
. . TRBJ2-3 TRBV30 TGTGCCTGGAGTGTTGCGGGCGGGAGCACAGATACGCAGTATTTT CAWSVAGGSTDTQYF
. . TRBJ2-2 TRBV7-9 TGTGCCAGCAGGCCAAATCCCGGGACGTCGAACACCGGGGAGCTGTTTTTT CASRPNPGTSNTGELFF
. . TRBJ2-7 TRBV5-4 TGTGCCAGCAGCTCAGCCAAGGGAGAGTACGAGCAGTACTTC CASSSAKGEYEQYF
once TRBD1 TRBJ1-1 TRBV9 TGTGCCAGCAGCGCAAAGGGACAGGGGGCCGCTGAAGCTTTCTTT CASSAKGQGAAEAFF
. . TRBJ1-1 TRBV7-3 TGTGCCAGCAGCCCGGGCGAGGGACTAGTAGCTTTCTTT CASSPGEGLVAFF
. . TRBJ2-7 TRBV15 TGTGCCACCAGCAGAGGCGATTGGGGTACGGCCTACGAGCAGTACTTC CATSRGDWGTAYEQYF
. TRBD1 TRBJ2-7 TRBV6-5 TGTGCCAGCAGTTACCCGACAGGGTTCCACGAGCAGTACTTC CASSYPTGFHEQYF
. . TRBJ2-3 TRBV4-2 TGTGCCAGCAGCCAACGTGTTCCCAAACCCCTAGATACGCAGTATTTT CASSQRVPKPLDTQYF
. TRBD2 TRBJ2-7 TRBV12-5 TGTGCTAGTGGTTTGGGGACTAGCGCGACCTACGAGCAGTACTTC CASGLGTSATYEQYF
. . TRBJ2-5 TRBV7-3 TGTGCCAGCAGCTTTTTTCGATGGAATCAAGAGACCCAGTACTTC CASSFFRWNQETQYF
. . TRBJ2-7 TRBV9 TGTGCCAGCAGCCGGATATGGGGAGACCACGAGCAGTACTTC CASSRIWGDHEQYF
. . TRBJ2-2 TRBV5-1 TGCGCCAGCCGACTAGGGACGAACACCGGGGAGCTGTTTTTT CASRLGTNTGELFF
. TRBD2 TRBJ2-1 TRBV5-1 TGCGCCAGCAGCCTGCTAGCGGGAGGGCCGGAGAATGAGCAGTTCTTC CASSLLAGGPENEQFF
. . TRBJ1-5 TRBV5-1 TGCGCCAGCAGCCCAGGACCAGACCAGCCCCAGCATTTT CASSPGPDQPQHF
. . TRBJ2-5 TRBV5-1 TGCGCCAGCAGCTTGGACAGCCGGGAGACCCAGTACTTC CASSLDSRETQYF
. . TRBJ1-4 TRBV2 TGTGCCAGCAGTAAGCCTGCAACTAATGAAAAACTGTTTTTT CASSKPATNEKLFF
. . TRBJ2-5 TRBV10-3 TGTGCCATCAGTGGGGGAGGCGGAGAGACCCAGTACTTC CAISGGGGETQYF
. . TRBJ1-4 TRBV9 TGTGCCAGCAGCGTAGGGGGGCGAAATAAAAAACTGTTTTTT CASSVGGRNKKLFF
. . TRBJ1-5 TRBV27 TGTGCCAGCAGCCCCCTCAATCAGCCCCAGCATTTT CASSPLNQPQHF
. . TRBJ1-2 TRBV21-1 TGTGCCAGCAGCAAAGGTAAGGACAGGTGGGGACTGTATGGCTACACCTTC CASSKGKDRWGLYGYTF
. TRBD2 TRBJ2-7 TRBV27 TGTGCCAGCAGCCCAGGGCGGGAGCCCCTCGGGGAGCAGTACTTC CASSPGREPLGEQYF
. TRBD2 TRBJ2-7 TRBV7-8 TGTGCCAGCAGCAGCTGGACTAGCGGGAGGTACGAGCAGTACTTC CASSSWTSGRYEQYF
. . TRBJ1-2 TRBV4-1 TGCGCCAGCAGCCAGGGTACCCGGACAGCCAACTATGGCTACACCTTC CASSQGTRTANYGYTF
. TRBD1 TRBJ1-2 TRBV27 TGTGCCAGCAGTCCCCGGACAGGGGGGAACTATGGCTACACCTTC CASSPRTGGNYGYTF
. . TRBJ1-2 TRBV5-6 TGTGCCAGCAGCCTCGACGGATACTATGGCTACACCTTC CASSLDGYYGYTF
. TRBD2 TRBJ2-4 TRBV4-2 TGTGCCAGCAGCCAAGAAGCCTGGACTAGCGACCCTCTAGCCAAAAACATTCAGTACTTC CASSQEAWTSDPLAKNIQYF
. . TRBJ2-1 TRBV7-3 TGTGCCAGCAGCGCCACTAGTGAGCAGTTCTTC CASSATSEQFF
. . TRBJ2-7 TRBV10-3 TGTGCCATCAGTGAACCGCGAACCGGGACCGCCTTTCCCGAGCAGTACTTC CAISEPRTGTAFPEQYF